Given below is one T cell receptor (beta chain) in context. Germline CDR1 and CDR2: SGHRS and YFSETQ. The CDR3 totals 17 residues. Germline trimming cut 2 bases from V and 7 bases from J; bases unmatched to any gene: 14. This sample was taken from a study of blood T cell repertoires in COVID-19. Study information: The analysed material was cDNA or gDNA that came from T cells, B-cell-depleted T cells, or PBMCs.

Authors' methods: Amplification of reference gene primers was used by the study to estimate nucleated cell counts. Sequencing used immunoSEQ multiplex PCR; TCRdb keeps in-frame clones, though not all of them. V and J calls and clone size are given by that table; D and trimming were obtained from the DNA. Of fewer than 250,000 clones listed, 80% to 90% are singletons. The source is a woman aged 70-85 years with acute or convalescent COVID-19. The specimen was peripheral blood. V and J are TRBV5-1 and TRBJ1-4, with TRBD1 matching 7 bases. CDR3 bases: TGCGCCAGCAGCTTAGGACAGGTCTCCACGCGGGGTGAAAAACTGTTTTTT. Protein sequence: CASSLGQVSTRGEKLFF.